The 25 T cell receptor beta chains presented below share a single source sample, sequenced in a study of identical twins. TCRdb reprocessed the 5' RACE reads with MiXCR, giving one entry per CDR3 protein. The top ten hold over 4.5% of the sample, which has about 20,000 distinct CDR3 sequences, about two thirds seen once. The source material was memory (CD45RO+) T cells sorted from blood. Every receptor here comes from a young woman in good health. This table probably holds off-target reads from a library built for another chain.

The J gene is TRBJ2-3, the V gene TRBV7-6; 9 nucleotides agree with TRBD2. Per the germline V gene, CDR1 is SGHVS and CDR2 is FNYEAQ. The CDR3 totals 16 residues. The junction had 8 bases not matched to a gene; V was cut back by 6 bases and J by 1 base. This CDR3 is CASRSLAGTRTDTQYF. The CDR3 DNA reads TGTGCCAGCAGATCCCTAGCGGGAACCCGCACAGATACGCAGTATTTT.

The genes are TRBV18 and TRBJ2-3; the match to TRBD2 covers 7 bases. V was clipped by 3 bases and J by 0 bases; unmatched bases: 0. The germline V gene encodes CDR1 KGHSH and CDR2 LQKENI. The CDR3 runs 14 residues. The CDR3 reads CASSPGLSTDTQYF. Written as DNA, the CDR3 is TGTGCCAGCTCACCGGGACTAAGCACAGATACGCAGTATTTT.

A few counts support this clonotype. The chain links TRBV20-1 to TRBJ2-1; 9 bases line up with TRBD2. With 5 bases clipped from V and 4 bases from J, the junction kept 6 bases outside the gene matches. This CDR3 has 14 residues. Germline CDR1 DFQATT, CDR2 SNEGSKA (reference sequence). CDR3 coding DNA: TGCAGTGCTCCAGTTAGCGGGGGTTACAATGAGCAGTTCTTC. It encodes CSAPVSGGYNEQFF.

The chain joins TRBV5-4 to TRBJ2-2; D unclear. Trimming pared 1 base from V and 5 bases from J, leaving 3 bases between. The CDR3 is made up of 12 amino acids. CDR1 is SGHNT and CDR2 is YYREEE in the germline V gene (reference sequence). The CDR3 coding sequence is TGTGCCAGCAGCTTGTGGACCGGGGAGCTGTTTTTT. Translation gives CASSLWTGELFF.

The gene calls are TRBV18 and TRBJ2-2; tentative D call: TRBD2 (6 bases). With 3 bases removed from V and 4 bases from J, the gap between germline ends came to 9 bases. Per the germline V gene, CDR1 is KGHSH and CDR2 is LQKENI. The CDR3 covers 14 residues. In nucleotides, the CDR3 is TGTGCCAGCTCACCGGGACTCTCCACCGGGGAGCTGTTTTTT. Its protein product is CASSPGLSTGELFF.

The V call is TRBV19, the J call TRBJ2-1; 10 nucleotides align to TRBD2. Germline V gene sequence: CDR1 LNHDA, CDR2 SQIVND (reference sequence). The ends lost 9 bases at V and 4 bases at J; junction bases unmatched: 6. The CDR3 contains 14 residues. The chain's CDR3 is CASAGLATYNEQFF. CDR3 sequence (DNA): TGTGCCAGCGCGGGACTAGCGACTTACAATGAGCAGTTCTTC.

This clonotype was counted only a few times. The chain links TRBV6-2 or TRBV6-3 to TRBJ2-5, with a weak D call TRBD2 (6 bases). V lost 3 bases, J lost 2 bases, and 22 bases lay in between. Germline values: CDR1 MNHEY, CDR2 SVGEGT. The CDR3 consists of 18 residues. CDR3 sequence (DNA): TGTGCCAGCAGTTATCCACCTCCACTAGCCAAACCTCAAGAGACCCAGTACTTC. Protein product: CASSYPPPLAKPQETQYF.

This clonotype has just one count. The chain links TRBV10-3 to TRBJ2-3; TRBD2 is a possible D gene (6 bases). This CDR3 region has 13 residues. The germline gives CDR1 ENHRY, CDR2 SYGVKD. Between the trimmed V and J ends, which lost 10 bases and 2 bases, there was a span of 13 bases. CDR3: CATGGAPTDTQYF. In DNA, the CDR3 is TGTGCCACAGGCGGGGCCCCCACAGATACGCAGTATTTT.

CDR3 sequence (DNA): TGCGCCAGCAGCTTGAGAGCGGAGCAAGAGACCCAGTACTTC. This sequence encodes CASSLRAEQETQYF. The chain joins TRBV5-1 to TRBJ2-5, with a possible D match to TRBD2 (5 bases). Trimming took 1 base from V and 2 from J, leaving 9 bases between them. Germline V gene lookup returns CDR1 SGHRS and CDR2 YFSETQ. The CDR3 is 14 amino acids.

This clonotype counts as medium-sized. The chain combines TRBV24-1 with TRBJ2-5; unclear D gene. Trimming shortened V by 0 bases and J by 1 base, and 11 bases separated the two germline ends. Germline V gives CDR1 KGHDR, CDR2 SFDVKD. The CDR3 length is 16 residues. CDR3 nucleotides: TGTGCCACCAGTGATTTGGAGTTCGGCGGCCAAGAGACCCAGTACTTC. This sequence encodes CATSDLEFGGQETQYF.

This clonotype has just a few counts. The rearrangement uses TRBV7-9 and TRBJ2-1, with TRBD2 matching 11 bases. The CDR3 is 14 amino acids. CDR1 and CDR2 from the germline V gene are SEHNR and FQNEAQ (reference sequence). The V segment lost 4 bases and the J segment 7 bases; nucleotides outside the gene matches: 3. In nucleotides, the CDR3 is TGTGCCAGCAGCTCGTGGACTAGCGGGAATGAGCAGTTCTTC. This gives the protein CASSSWTSGNEQFF. The full variable domain, with the rest looked up from reference TRBV7-9 and TRBJ2-1, is DTGVSQNPRHKITKRGQNVTFRCDPISEHNRLYWYRQTLGQGPEFLTYFQNEAQLEKSRLLSDRFSAERPKGSFSTLEIQRTEQGDSAMYLCASSSWTSGNEQFFGPGTRLTVL.

The chain is built from TRBV11-2 and TRBJ2-1, with D perhaps matching TRBD2 (6 bases). V was cut by 5 bases and J by 0 bases, with 14 bases left in between. CDR3 length equals 16 residues. Germline values: CDR1 SGHAT, CDR2 FQNNGV. CDR3 sequence reads: CASSPGLPSSYNEQFF. The CDR3 bases are TGTGCCAGCAGCCCGGGACTTCCGAGCTCCTACAATGAGCAGTTCTTC.

The rearrangement joins TRBV28 to TRBJ2-2; 7 positions agree with TRBD1. Germline-derived CDR1 and CDR2 are MDHEN and SYDVKM. The CDR3 has 15 amino acids. Unmatched junction bases numbered 10, after V lost 5 bases and J lost 7 bases. CDR3 region: CASSPPGQSGGELFF. The CDR3 nucleotides are TGTGCCAGCAGTCCCCCGGGACAGTCCGGCGGGGAGCTGTTTTTT. The whole variable domain, filled in from reference TRBV28 and TRBJ2-2, reads DVKVTQSSRYLVKRTGEKVFLECVQDMDHENMFWYRQDPGLGLRLIYFSYDVKMKEKGDIPEGYSVSREKKERFSLILESASTNQTSMYLCASSPPGQSGGELFFGEGSRLTVL.

The J gene is TRBJ1-1, the V gene TRBV29-1; no clear D gene. CDR1 is SQVTM, CDR2 ANQGSEA, per germline. The CDR3 loop spans 14 amino acids. The ends were cut back, 6 bases at V and 0 bases at J, with 14 bases in the middle. The CDR3 bases are TGCAGCGTGGGCCTCGGACCAGTGAACACTGAAGCTTTCTTT. Its protein is CSVGLGPVNTEAFF.

This chain connects TRBV18 to TRBJ2-7, with 7 nucleotides matching TRBD1. The length of the CDR3 is 14 residues. Germline V gene sequence: CDR1 KGHSH, CDR2 LQKENI. V gave up 3 bases and J gave up 0 bases; unmatched junction bases: 2. Written as DNA, the CDR3 is TGTGCCAGCTCACCGACAGGGAGCTCCTACGAGCAGTACTTC. Protein sequence: CASSPTGSSYEQYF.

This clonotype was detected only a few times. The rearrangement uses TRBV5-6 and TRBJ1-2; the D is unclear. Trimming stripped 2 bases from V and 8 bases from J, with 10 bases between. CDR3 length: 12 residues. Germline V gives CDR1 SGHDT, CDR2 YYEEEE. The CDR3 sequence is CASSFRGLGYTF. The CDR3 DNA is TGTGCCAGCAGCTTCCGAGGGCTAGGCTACACCTTC.

The rearrangement uses TRBV7-2 and TRBJ2-7; tentatively, D is TRBD1 (6 bases). Trimming took 5 bases from V and 0 from J, leaving 14 bases between them. The CDR3 extends over 15 amino acids. Germline assignment: CDR1 SGHTA and CDR2 FQGNSA. The CDR3 sequence is CASSLRTDSSYEQYF. The CDR3 region has the DNA TGTGCCAGCAGCCTACGGACAGATAGCTCCTACGAGCAGTACTTC.

This chain joins TRBV7-9 and TRBJ2-5; D remains ambiguous. This CDR3 spans 12 amino acids. Germline CDR1 reads SEHNR; CDR2 reads FQNEAQ (reference sequence). V was pared by 6 bases and J by 7 bases, with 12 bases between. CDR3 sequence (DNA): TGTGCCAGCAGTGAAACTATAGGGACCCAGTACTTC. Protein: CASSETIGTQYF.

The rearrangement joins TRBV2 to TRBJ2-7; D not certain. Trimming pared 5 bases from V and 6 bases from J, leaving 5 bases between. Per germline, CDR1 SNHLY and CDR2 FYNNEI. The CDR3 length is 10 residues. The CDR3 DNA sequence: TGTGCCAGCAGTATTTCCGAGCAGTACTTC. It yields the protein CASSISEQYF.

V usage is TRBV2 and J usage is TRBJ2-1; TRBD1 matches at 10 bases. CDR3 length: 14 residues. The V segment lost 11 bases and the J segment 3 bases; nucleotides outside the gene matches: 7. Germline-derived CDR1 and CDR2 are SNHLY and FYNNEI. In DNA form, the CDR3 reads TGTGCCGACAGACAGGGGGCGTTCTACAATGAGCAGTTCTTC. Amino acid sequence: CADRQGAFYNEQFF. Together with reference TRBV2 and TRBJ2-1, the CDR3 gives the full variable domain: EPEVTQTPSHQVTQMGQEVILRCVPISNHLYFYWYRQILGQKVEFLVSFYNNEISEKSEIFDDQFSVERPDGSNFTLKIRSTKLEDSAMYFCADRQGAFYNEQFFGPGTRLTVL.

This sequence joins TRBV7-3 and TRBJ2-3; 10 bases fit TRBD2. V lost 4 bases to trimming and J lost 4 bases; unmatched junction nucleotides: 2. The CDR3 sequence is 14 residues long. Per germline, CDR1 SGHTA and CDR2 FQGTGA. In DNA, the CDR3 is TGTGCCAGCAGCTCAGCGGGAGGGGCAGATACGCAGTATTTT. It encodes CASSSAGGADTQYF.

V is TRBV10-3 and J is TRBJ2-7, with D unclear. Trimming removed 2 bases at V and 4 bases at J, with 3 bases between. The length of the CDR3 is 11 residues. Germline CDR1 reads ENHRY; CDR2 reads SYGVKD. CDR3: CAISELYEQYF. As DNA, the CDR3 is TGTGCCATCAGTGAGCTGTACGAGCAGTACTTC.

The genes are TRBV29-1 and TRBJ1-2; TRBD1 is a possible D gene (6 bases). The germline CDR1 and CDR2 sequences are SQVTM and ANQGSEA. This CDR3 has 14 residues. Trimming left V 6 bases short and J 6 bases short, with 20 bases between. The CDR3 region has the DNA TGCAGCGTGTACCCGGGCAGGGGTAATGATGGCTACACCTTC. It yields the protein CSVYPGRGNDGYTF.

CDR3 nucleotide sequence: TGTGCCAGCAGTTTAGGGTTTACGCAGTATTTT. Translation: CASSLGFTQYF. The chain uses TRBV28 and TRBJ2-3; D remains ambiguous. Germline V gene sequence: CDR1 MDHEN, CDR2 SYDVKM. Trimming took off 2 bases at V and 8 bases at J, with 5 bases between the two ends. CDR3 length equals 11 residues.

The rearrangement uses TRBV3-1 and TRBJ2-7; D perhaps matches TRBD1 (6 bases). V was shortened by 6 bases and J by 1 base, with 16 bases between the two germline ends. The CDR3 sequence is 15 residues long. Germline V gene sequence: CDR1 LGHDT, CDR2 YNNKEL (reference sequence). The CDR3: CASRQGPFPSYEQYF. CDR3 in DNA: TGTGCCAGCAGACAGGGACCTTTTCCGTCCTACGAGCAGTACTTC.